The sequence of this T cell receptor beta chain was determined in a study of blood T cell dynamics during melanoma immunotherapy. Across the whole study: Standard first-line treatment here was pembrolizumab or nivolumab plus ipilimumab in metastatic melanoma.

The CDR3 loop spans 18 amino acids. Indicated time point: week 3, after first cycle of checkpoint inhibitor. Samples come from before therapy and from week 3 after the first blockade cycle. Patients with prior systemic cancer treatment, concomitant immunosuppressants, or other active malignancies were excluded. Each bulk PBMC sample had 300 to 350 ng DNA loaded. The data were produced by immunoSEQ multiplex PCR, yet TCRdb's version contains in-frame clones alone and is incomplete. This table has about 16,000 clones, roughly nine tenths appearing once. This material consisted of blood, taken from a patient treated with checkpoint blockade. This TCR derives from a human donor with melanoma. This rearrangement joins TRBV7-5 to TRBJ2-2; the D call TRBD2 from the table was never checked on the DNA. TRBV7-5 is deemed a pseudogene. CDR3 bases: TGTGCCAGAAGCTCCGCAGGGACTAGCGGGACGTCCACCGGGGAGCTGTTTTTT. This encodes CARSSAGTSGTSTGELFF.